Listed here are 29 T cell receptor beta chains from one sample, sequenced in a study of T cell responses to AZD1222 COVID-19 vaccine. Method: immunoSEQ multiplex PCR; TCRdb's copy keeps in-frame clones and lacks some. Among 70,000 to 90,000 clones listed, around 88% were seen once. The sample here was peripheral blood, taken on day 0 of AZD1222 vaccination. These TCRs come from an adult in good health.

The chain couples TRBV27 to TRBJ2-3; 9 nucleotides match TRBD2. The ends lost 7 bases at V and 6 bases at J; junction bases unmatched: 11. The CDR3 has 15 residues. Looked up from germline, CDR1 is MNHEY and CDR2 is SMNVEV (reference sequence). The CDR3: CASTQLSGSRDTQYF. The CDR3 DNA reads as TGTGCCAGCACCCAACTTAGCGGGAGTAGGGATACGCAGTATTTT.

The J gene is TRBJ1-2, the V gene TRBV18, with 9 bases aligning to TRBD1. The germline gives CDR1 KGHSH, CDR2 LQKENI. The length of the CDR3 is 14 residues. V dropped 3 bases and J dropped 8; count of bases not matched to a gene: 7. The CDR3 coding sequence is TGTGCCAGCTCACCCTCCGGACAGGGGAACGGCTACACCTTC. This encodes CASSPSGQGNGYTF.

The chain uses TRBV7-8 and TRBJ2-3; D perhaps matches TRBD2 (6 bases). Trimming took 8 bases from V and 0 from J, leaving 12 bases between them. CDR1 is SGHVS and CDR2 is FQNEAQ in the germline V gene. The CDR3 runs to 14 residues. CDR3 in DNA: TGTGCCAGCGAGGAGGGAGCAAGCACAGATACGCAGTATTTT. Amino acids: CASEEGASTDTQYF. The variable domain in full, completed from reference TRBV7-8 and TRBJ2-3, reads GAGVSQSPRYKVAKRGQDVALRCDPISGHVSLFWYQQALGQGPEFLTYFQNEAQLDKSGLPSDRFFAERPEGSVSTLKIQRTQQEDSAVYLCASEEGASTDTQYFGPGTRLTVL.

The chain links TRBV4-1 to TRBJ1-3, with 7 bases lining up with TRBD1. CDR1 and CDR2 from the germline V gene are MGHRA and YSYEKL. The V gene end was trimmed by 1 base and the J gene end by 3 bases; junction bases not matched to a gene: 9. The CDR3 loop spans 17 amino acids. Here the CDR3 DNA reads TGCGCCAGCAGCCAAGCCCCGACAGGGTATGTTGGAAACACCATATATTTT. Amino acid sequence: CASSQAPTGYVGNTIYF.

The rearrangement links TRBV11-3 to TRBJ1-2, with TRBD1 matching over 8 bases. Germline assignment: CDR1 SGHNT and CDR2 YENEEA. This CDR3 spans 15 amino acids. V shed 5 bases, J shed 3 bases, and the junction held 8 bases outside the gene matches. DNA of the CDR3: TGTGCCAGCAGCCCGTCGGACAGGGAGGACTATGGCTACACCTTC. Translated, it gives CASSPSDREDYGYTF.

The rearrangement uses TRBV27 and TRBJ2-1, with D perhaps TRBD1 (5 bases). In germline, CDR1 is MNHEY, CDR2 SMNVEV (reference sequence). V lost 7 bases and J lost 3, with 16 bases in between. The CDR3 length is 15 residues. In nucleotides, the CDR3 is TGTGCCAGCACCTTTGGGCAGGGATTCTACAATGAGCAGTTCTTC. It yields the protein CASTFGQGFYNEQFF.

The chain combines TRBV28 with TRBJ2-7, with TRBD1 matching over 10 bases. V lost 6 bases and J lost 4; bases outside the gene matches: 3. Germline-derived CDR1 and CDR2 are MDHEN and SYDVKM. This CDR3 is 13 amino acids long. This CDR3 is CASSWTGGYEQYF. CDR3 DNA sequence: TGTGCCAGCAGCTGGACAGGGGGTTACGAGCAGTACTTC. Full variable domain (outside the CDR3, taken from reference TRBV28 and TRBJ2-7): DVKVTQSSRYLVKRTGEKVFLECVQDMDHENMFWYRQDPGLGLRLIYFSYDVKMKEKGDIPEGYSVSREKKERFSLILESASTNQTSMYLCASSWTGGYEQYFGPGTRLTVT.

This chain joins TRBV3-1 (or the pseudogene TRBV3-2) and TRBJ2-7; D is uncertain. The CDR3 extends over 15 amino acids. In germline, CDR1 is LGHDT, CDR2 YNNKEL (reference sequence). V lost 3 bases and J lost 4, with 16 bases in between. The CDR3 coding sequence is TGTGCCAGCAGCCATGGCGCGGAAGACGTTTACGAGCAGTACTTC. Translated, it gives CASSHGAEDVYEQYF.

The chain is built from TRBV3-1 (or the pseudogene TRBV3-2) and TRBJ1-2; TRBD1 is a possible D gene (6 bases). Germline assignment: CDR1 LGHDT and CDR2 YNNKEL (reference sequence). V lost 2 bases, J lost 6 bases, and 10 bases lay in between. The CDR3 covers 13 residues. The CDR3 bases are TGTGCCAGCAGCCAACAGGGGCCCCATGGCTACACCTTC. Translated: CASSQQGPHGYTF.

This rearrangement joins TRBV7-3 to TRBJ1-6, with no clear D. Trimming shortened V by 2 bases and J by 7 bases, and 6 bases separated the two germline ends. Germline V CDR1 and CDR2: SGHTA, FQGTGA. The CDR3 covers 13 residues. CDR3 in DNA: TGTGCCAGCAGCTTAGAGAACAATTCACCCCTCCACTTT. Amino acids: CASSLENNSPLHF.

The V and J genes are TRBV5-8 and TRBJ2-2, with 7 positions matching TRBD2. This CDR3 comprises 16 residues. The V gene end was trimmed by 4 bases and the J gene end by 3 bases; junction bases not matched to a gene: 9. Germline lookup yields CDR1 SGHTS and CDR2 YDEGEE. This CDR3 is CASSPPWGGDTGELFF. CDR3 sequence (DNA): TGTGCCAGCAGCCCTCCCTGGGGGGGAGACACCGGGGAGCTGTTTTTT.

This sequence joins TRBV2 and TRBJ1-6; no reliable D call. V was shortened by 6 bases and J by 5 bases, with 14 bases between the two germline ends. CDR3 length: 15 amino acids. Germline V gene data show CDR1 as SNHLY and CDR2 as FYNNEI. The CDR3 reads CASSVYQVDNSPLHF. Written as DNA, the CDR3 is TGTGCCAGCAGCGTCTACCAGGTTGATAATTCACCCCTCCACTTT.

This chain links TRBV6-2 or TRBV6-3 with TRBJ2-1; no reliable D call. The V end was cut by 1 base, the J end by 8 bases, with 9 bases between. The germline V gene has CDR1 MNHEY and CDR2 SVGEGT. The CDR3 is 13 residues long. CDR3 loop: CASSYLQGYEQFF. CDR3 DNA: TGTGCCAGCAGTTACTTACAAGGGTATGAGCAGTTCTTC.

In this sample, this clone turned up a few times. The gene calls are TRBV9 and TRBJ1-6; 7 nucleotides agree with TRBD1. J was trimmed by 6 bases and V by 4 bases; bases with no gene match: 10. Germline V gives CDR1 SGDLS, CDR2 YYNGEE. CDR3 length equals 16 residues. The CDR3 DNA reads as TGTGCCAGCAGCTCCCCCCCGGGACAGATTAATTCACCCCTCCACTTT. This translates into CASSSPPGQINSPLHF.

CDR3 residues: CASSLRTDSNQPQHF. The CDR3 bases are TGTGCCAGCAGTCTACGGACAGACTCAAATCAGCCCCAGCATTTT. This sequence joins TRBV27 and TRBJ1-5; the D gene is possibly TRBD1 (6 bases). The ends were cut back, 5 bases at V and 4 bases at J, with 15 bases in the middle. This CDR3 spans 15 amino acids. CDR1 is MNHEY, CDR2 SMNVEV, per germline (reference sequence).

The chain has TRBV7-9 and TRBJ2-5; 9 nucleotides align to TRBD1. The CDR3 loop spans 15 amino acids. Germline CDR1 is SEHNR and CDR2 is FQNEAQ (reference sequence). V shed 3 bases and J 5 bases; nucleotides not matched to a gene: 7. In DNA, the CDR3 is TGTGCCAGCAGCTTCAACAGGGGGCTGGGGGAGACCCAGTACTTC. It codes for CASSFNRGLGETQYF.

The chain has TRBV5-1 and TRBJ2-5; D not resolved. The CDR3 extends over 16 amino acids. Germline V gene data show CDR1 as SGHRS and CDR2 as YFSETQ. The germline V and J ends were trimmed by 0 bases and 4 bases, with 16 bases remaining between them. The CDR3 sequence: CASSLEVGSRTETQYF. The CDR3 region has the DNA TGCGCCAGCAGCTTGGAAGTGGGAAGTCGAACAGAGACCCAGTACTTC.

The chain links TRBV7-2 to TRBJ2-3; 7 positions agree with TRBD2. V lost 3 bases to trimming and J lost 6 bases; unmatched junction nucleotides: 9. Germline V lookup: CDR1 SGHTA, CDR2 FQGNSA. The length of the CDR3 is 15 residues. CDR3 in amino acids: CASSFGAPGRDTQYF. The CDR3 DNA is TGTGCCAGCAGCTTCGGAGCACCCGGGAGGGATACGCAGTATTTT.

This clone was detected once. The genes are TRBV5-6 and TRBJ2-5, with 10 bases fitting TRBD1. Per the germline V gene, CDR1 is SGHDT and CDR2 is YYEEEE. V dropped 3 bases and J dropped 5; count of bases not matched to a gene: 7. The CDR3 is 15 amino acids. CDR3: CASSSDRGRVETQYF. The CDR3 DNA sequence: TGTGCCAGCAGCTCCGACAGGGGGCGCGTGGAGACCCAGTACTTC.

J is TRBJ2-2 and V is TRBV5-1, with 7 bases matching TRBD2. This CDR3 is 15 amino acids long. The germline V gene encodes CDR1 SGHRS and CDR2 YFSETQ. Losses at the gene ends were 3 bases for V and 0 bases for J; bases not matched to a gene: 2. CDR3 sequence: CASSSLAPNTGELFF. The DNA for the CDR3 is TGCGCCAGCAGCTCACTAGCGCCGAACACCGGGGAGCTGTTTTTT.

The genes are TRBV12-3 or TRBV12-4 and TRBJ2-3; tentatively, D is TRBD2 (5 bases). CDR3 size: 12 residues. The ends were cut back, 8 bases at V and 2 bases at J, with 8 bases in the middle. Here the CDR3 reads CASADYTDTQYF. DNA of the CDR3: TGTGCCAGCGCAGACTACACAGATACGCAGTATTTT.

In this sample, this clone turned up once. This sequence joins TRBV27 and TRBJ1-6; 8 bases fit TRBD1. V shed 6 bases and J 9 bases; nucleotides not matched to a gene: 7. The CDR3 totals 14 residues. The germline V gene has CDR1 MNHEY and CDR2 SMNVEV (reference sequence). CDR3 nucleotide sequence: TGTGCCAGCAGCCAGGACAGGGTTGGTTCACCCCTCCACTTT. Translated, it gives CASSQDRVGSPLHF.

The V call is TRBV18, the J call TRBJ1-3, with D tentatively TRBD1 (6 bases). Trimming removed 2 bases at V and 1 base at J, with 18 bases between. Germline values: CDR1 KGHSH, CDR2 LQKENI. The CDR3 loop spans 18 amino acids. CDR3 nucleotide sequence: TGTGCCAGCTCACCATATAACCCCACAGGGTTATCTGGAAACACCATATATTTT. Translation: CASSPYNPTGLSGNTIYF.

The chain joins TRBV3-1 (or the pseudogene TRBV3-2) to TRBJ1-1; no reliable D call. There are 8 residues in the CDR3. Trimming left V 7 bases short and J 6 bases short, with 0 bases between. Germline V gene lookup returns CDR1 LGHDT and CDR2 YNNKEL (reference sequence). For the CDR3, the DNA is TGTGCCAGCACTGAAGCTTTCTTT. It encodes CASTEAFF.

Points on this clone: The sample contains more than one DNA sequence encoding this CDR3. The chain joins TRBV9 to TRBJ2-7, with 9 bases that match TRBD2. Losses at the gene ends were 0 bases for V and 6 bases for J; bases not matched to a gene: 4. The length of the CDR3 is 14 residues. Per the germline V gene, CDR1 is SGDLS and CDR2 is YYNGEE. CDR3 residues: CASSVVERGAEQYF. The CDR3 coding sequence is TGTGCCAGCAGCGTAGTTGAGCGGGGGGCCGAGCAGTACTTC. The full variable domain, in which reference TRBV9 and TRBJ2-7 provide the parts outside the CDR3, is DSGVTQTPKHLITATGQRVTLRCSPRSGDLSVYWYQQSLDQGLQFLIQYYNGEERAKGNILERFSAQQFPDLHSELNLSSLELGDSALYFCASSVVERGAEQYFGPGTRLTVT.

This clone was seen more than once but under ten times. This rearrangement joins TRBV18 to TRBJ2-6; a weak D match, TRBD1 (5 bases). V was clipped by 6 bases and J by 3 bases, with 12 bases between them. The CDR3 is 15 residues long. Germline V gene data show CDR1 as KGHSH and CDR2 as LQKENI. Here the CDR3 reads CASSQTAFGANVLTF. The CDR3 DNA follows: TGTGCCAGCTCCCAGACAGCCTTTGGGGCCAACGTCCTGACTTTC.

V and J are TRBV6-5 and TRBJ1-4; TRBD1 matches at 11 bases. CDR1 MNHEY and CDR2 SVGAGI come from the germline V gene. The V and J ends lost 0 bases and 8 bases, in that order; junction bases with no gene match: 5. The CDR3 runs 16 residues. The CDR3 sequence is CASSYSPGQGDEKLFF. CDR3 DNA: TGTGCCAGCAGTTACTCGCCGGGACAGGGGGACGAAAAACTGTTTTTT.

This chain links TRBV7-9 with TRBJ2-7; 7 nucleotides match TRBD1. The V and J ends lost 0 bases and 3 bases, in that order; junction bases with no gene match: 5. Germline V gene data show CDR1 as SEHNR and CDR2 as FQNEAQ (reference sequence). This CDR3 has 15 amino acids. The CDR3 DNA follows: TGTGCCAGCAGCTTAGCACAGGGGTCCCTCTACGAGCAGTACTTC. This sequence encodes CASSLAQGSLYEQYF.

The CDR3 DNA reads TGCAGCGCCACAGGGTCAGATACGCAGTATTTT. This gives the protein CSATGSDTQYF. V is TRBV29-1 and J is TRBJ2-3; perhaps TRBD1 as D (6 bases). Per germline, CDR1 SQVTM and CDR2 ANQGSEA. V lost 7 bases and J lost 4, with 9 bases in between. The CDR3 covers 11 residues.